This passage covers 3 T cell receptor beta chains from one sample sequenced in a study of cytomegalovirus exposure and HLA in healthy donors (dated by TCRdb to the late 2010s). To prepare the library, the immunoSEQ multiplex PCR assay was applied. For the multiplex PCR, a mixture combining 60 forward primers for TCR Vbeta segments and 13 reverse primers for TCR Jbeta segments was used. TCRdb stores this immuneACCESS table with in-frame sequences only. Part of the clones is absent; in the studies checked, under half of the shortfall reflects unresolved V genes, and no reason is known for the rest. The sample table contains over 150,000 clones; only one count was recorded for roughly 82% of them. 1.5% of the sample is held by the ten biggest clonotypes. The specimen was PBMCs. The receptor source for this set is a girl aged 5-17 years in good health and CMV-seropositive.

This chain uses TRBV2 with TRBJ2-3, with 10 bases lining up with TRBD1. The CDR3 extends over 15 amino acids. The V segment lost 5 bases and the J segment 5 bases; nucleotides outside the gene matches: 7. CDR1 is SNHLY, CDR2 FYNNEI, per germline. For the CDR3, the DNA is TGTGCCAGCAGTCGGAGGACAGGGGGGGAAGATACGCAGTATTTT. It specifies CASSRRTGGEDTQYF.

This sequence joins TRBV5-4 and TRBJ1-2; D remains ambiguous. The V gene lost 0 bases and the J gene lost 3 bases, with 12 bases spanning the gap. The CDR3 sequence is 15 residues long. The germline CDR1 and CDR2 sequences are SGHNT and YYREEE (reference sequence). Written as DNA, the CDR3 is TGTGCCAGCAGCTTGGCCGGCGGCCTTTACTATGGCTACACCTTC. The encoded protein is CASSLAGGLYYGYTF. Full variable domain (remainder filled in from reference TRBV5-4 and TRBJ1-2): ETGVTQSPTHLIKTRGQQVTLRCSSQSGHNTVSWYQQALGQGPQFIFQYYREEENGRGNFPPRFSGLQFPNYSSELNVNALELDDSALYLCASSLAGGLYYGYTFGSGTRLTVV.

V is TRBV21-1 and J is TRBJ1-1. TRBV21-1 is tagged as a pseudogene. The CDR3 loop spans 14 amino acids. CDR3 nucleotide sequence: TGTGCCAGCAGCAAAGGAGGGAAGAACACTGAAGCTTTCTTT. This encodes CASSKGGKNTEAFF.